This TCR beta chain was observed in a study of CXCR3-negative and CXCR3-positive naive CD8 T cells (dated by TCRdb to the late 2010s). Regarding the study in general: In total, about 135 million TRB reads were obtained, corresponding to roughly 1.5 +/- 0.3 million reads per library. The TRBV-TRBJ cluster analysis covered naive subsets from 5 or 6 donors and memory cells from 3 donors. Data from around 11 donors, pooled across two independent experiments, went into the diversity and physicochemical repertoire analyses. The investigation overall reported the following: Because surface CD5, which is linked to self-reactivity in mice, was comparable between the naive subsets, TCR interaction strength was also inferred from TRB CDR3 physicochemical properties. Both naive subsets had comparably high repertoire diversity, while memory CD8+ T cells had much lower repertoire diversity. Because CXCR3 expression was partially decreased after cryopreservation, freshly isolated PBMCs were used for most assays. Compared with CXCR3-negative naive cells, CXCR3-positive naive cells had TRB CDR3s with higher hydrophobicity (lower Kidera factor 4), lower energy, and higher strength and volume indices. Similar TRBV-TRBJ usage was shown by naive CXCR3-negative and CXCR3-positive cells from the same donor, whereas distinct patterns were shown by memory cells.

The instrument given in TCRdb is NextSeq 550. The Human TCR Profiling Kit (MiLaboratory) was used to prepare UMI-labeled 5' RACE TRB cDNA libraries. cDNA synthesis used the entire amount of extracted RNA, and PCR amplification then used the entire amount of cDNA produced. Libraries were prepared in parallel with an identical number of PCR cycles. The authors' analysis ran thus. About 57,000 +/- 9,900 unique UMI-labeled TRB cDNA molecules per library were extracted with MIGEC and MiXCR, with at least two reads per UMI required. Each library averaged roughly 36,000 +/- 9,600 functional in-frame TRB CDR3 nucleotide clonotypes without stop codons. Diversity metrics, including normalized Shannon-Wiener and Chao1, were computed in VDJtools after downsampling to 5000 UMI-labeled TRB molecules per sample. Clonotype-size-weighted physicochemical properties of the central five CDR3 residues (interaction energy, strength, volume and Kidera factor 4) were computed in VDJtools. After TCRdb reprocessed the reads, each CDR3 protein sequence was kept as one row, without DNA. It is TCRdb's table, rather than the study itself, that gives the V and J calls and clone size. This sample's listing comprises 43,000 or so distinct CDR3 sequences. 1.6% of the sample is taken by the ten largest.

Taken from cysteine to phenylalanine, the CDR3 has 17 residues. DNA is not recorded here. CDR1 and CDR2, looked up from the germline V gene, are SGHTA and FQGNSA. Notes on this clonotype: The antigen this receptor binds is unknown.

For every CD8+ T cell subset, around 300,000 cells were flow-sorted straight into RLT lysis buffer, and each subset was sorted in triplicate. To keep memory contaminants out, a stringent definition of naive CD8+ T cells was applied: CD45RO-CCR7+CD27+CD95-. Standard density gradient centrifugation was used to isolate peripheral blood mononuclear cells from buffy coats. A FACSAria III was used to flow-sort naive CXCR3-negative and CXCR3-positive CD8+ T cells. An RNeasy Mini Kit was used to extract total RNA from the sorted cells. The sequenced material came from naive CXCR3- CD8+ T cells from blood. The sample's cell subset or site, from its label and the paper: CD45RO-CCR7+CD27+CD95- naive CD8+ T cells lacking CXCR3 (TNR3-). The origin of this receptor is a human donor in good health. Some clones in this sample may be carry-over from other donors' samples. The V and J genes are TRBV7-2 and TRBJ1-1; TCRdb selects TRBD1, and the lack of DNA leaves this call unchecked. The CDR3 region reads CASSRDPRGLSGTEAFF.